At least ten counts were recorded for the clone carrying this T cell receptor (beta chain). Its antigen remains unknown. For TCR beta, libraries came from quantitative 5'-RACE with molecular barcodes. One entry per CDR3 protein, called by TCRdb with MiXCR from the 5' RACE reads. The table records about 100,000 distinct CDR3 sequences, about 9% of them present only once. The CDR3 is made up of 12 amino acids. CDR1 is SQVTM and CDR2 is ANQGSEA in the germline V gene. The trim removed 7 bases at V and 2 bases at J, leaving 4 bases unmatched. This record comes from a study of CD8 T cells in ankylosing spondylitis. Study-wide points: Enrichment of disease-linked clones was reportedly significant in matched ankylosing spondylitis synovial fluid. In reactive arthritis synovial fluid and blood, some motif variants had been reported before.

Source material: blood, either unsorted or a sorted T cell fraction (not recorded which). The V and J genes are TRBV29-1 and TRBJ1-2, with 7 positions matching TRBD1. The TCR originated in a male donor with ankylosing spondylitis or in good health (not recorded which). CDR3 amino acids: CSGSGGNYGYTF. DNA for the CDR3: TGCAGCGGATCAGGGGGAAACTATGGCTACACCTTC.